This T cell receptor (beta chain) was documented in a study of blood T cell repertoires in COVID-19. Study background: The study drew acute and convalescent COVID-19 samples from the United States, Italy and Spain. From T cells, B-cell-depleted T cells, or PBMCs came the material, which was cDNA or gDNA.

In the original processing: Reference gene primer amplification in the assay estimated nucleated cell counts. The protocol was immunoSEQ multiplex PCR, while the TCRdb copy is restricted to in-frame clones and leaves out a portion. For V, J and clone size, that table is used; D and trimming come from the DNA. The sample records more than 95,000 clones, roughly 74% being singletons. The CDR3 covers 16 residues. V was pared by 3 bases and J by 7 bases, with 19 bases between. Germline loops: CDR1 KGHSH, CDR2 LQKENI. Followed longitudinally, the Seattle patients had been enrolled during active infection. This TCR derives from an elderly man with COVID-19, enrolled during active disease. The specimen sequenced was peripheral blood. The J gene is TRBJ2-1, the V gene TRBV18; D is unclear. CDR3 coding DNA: TGTGCCAGCTCACCTACCGGGTCGACCCTTATTAATGAGCAGTTCTTC. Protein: CASSPTGSTLINEQFF.